Following are 18 T cell receptor beta chains from one sample sequenced in a study of T cell repertoires in ileal Crohn's disease. The repertoire was sequenced with immunoSEQ multiplex PCR; TCRdb's copy has only in-frame clones and lacks some. Here the sample spans about 5,000 clones, about four fifths being singletons. The source material was ileal tissue. These receptors originate from an adult with Crohn's disease.

This chain uses TRBV4-3 with TRBJ2-5; 9 nucleotides match TRBD2. The CDR3 totals 16 residues. Unmatched junction bases numbered 7, after V lost 0 bases and J lost 5 bases. The germline CDR1 and CDR2 sequences are LGHNA and YSLEER. CDR3 sequence reads: CASSQDLAGGTETQYF. The CDR3 DNA reads as TGCGCCAGCAGCCAAGATCTTGCGGGGGGGACTGAGACCCAGTACTTC.

This chain links TRBV18 with TRBJ2-1; TRBD2 might be the D (7 bases). The CDR3 sequence is 19 residues long. V was shortened by 3 bases and J by 5 bases, with 26 bases between the two germline ends. Germline V gives CDR1 KGHSH, CDR2 LQKENI. In DNA form, the CDR3 reads TGTGCCAGCTCACCTCTTCCTGCGCGGGGGCCCCTAAAGGACAATGAGCAGTTCTTC. As protein: CASSPLPARGPLKDNEQFF.

In this sample, this clone turned up once. The genes are TRBV18 and TRBJ2-7; 14 nucleotides line up with TRBD2. Germline assignment: CDR1 KGHSH and CDR2 LQKENI. The length of the CDR3 is 17 residues. V was pared by 4 bases and J by 5 bases, with 10 bases of the junction left unmatched. The CDR3 DNA is TGTGCCAGCTCACTTATAGGGACTAGCGGGAGTCAGGACGAGCAGTACTTC. It yields the protein CASSLIGTSGSQDEQYF.

The chain carries TRBV9 and TRBJ2-5, with D possibly TRBD1 on 6 matching bases. The J call is in doubt because the DNA end fits TRBJ2-7 better. The CDR3 covers 15 residues. Looked up from germline, CDR1 is SGDLS and CDR2 is YYNGEE. The chain's CDR3 is CASSVGTASSYEQYF. The CDR3 bases are TGTGCCAGCAGCGTAGGGACAGCTAGCTCCTACGAGCAGTACTTC.

This chain's CDR3 is CASSLTSYGPRGEQFF. DNA for the CDR3: TGTGCCAGCAGCTTAACGAGTTACGGCCCACGGGGTGAGCAGTTCTTC. The chain has TRBV7-3 and TRBJ2-1; D might be TRBD2 (5 bases). The CDR3 covers 16 residues. The V end lost 0 bases, the J end lost 9 bases, and 18 bases lay between the germline ends. Germline CDR1 reads SGHTA; CDR2 reads FQGTGA.

The rearrangement joins TRBV5-1 to TRBJ2-1, with a tentative D call TRBD1 (6 bases). The V end lost 0 bases, the J end lost 4 bases, and 11 bases lay between the germline ends. Germline CDR1 and CDR2: SGHRS and YFSETQ. This CDR3 is built from 15 residues. CDR3 amino acids: CASSLGDISYNEQFF. CDR3 nucleotides: TGCGCCAGCAGCTTGGGGGACATCAGTTACAATGAGCAGTTCTTC.

The chain combines TRBV19 with TRBJ1-2; possibly TRBD1 for D (6 bases). CDR1 and CDR2 (germline): LNHDA, SQIVND (reference sequence). The CDR3 totals 11 residues. Between the trimmed V and J ends, which lost 5 bases and 12 bases, there was a span of 13 bases. CDR3 sequence: CASSSHREHTF. Here the CDR3 DNA reads TGTGCCAGTAGTTCGCACAGGGAACACACCTTC.

The chain is built from TRBV9 and TRBJ1-4; D remains ambiguous. Trimming cost V 0 bases and J 4 bases, with 7 bases left between them. The germline gives CDR1 SGDLS, CDR2 YYNGEE. The CDR3 runs 14 residues. The CDR3 spells CASSVGADNEKLFF. CDR3 DNA: TGTGCCAGCAGCGTAGGGGCAGATAATGAAAAACTGTTTTTT.

The chain employs TRBV11-2 and TRBJ2-7, with TRBD1 matching over 9 bases. The CDR3 has 14 amino acids. CDR1 and CDR2 from the germline V gene are SGHAT and FQNNGV. Germline trimming cut 5 bases from V and 6 bases from J; bases unmatched to any gene: 8. The CDR3 DNA reads as TGTGCCAGCAGCATGGGGACAGGGAGGGGCGAGCAGTACTTC. Translation gives CASSMGTGRGEQYF.

By proportion, this clone is large. The chain joins TRBV4-3 to TRBJ1-2; D not resolved. Trimming pared 3 bases from V and 7 bases from J, leaving 15 bases between. The CDR3 contains 14 residues. CDR1 LGHNA and CDR2 YSLEER come from the germline V gene. CDR3 residues: CASSQERGYLGYTF. For the CDR3, the DNA is TGCGCCAGCAGCCAGGAGCGGGGTTACCTTGGCTACACCTTC.

V usage is TRBV14 and J usage is TRBJ2-3; perhaps TRBD2 as D (6 bases). The germline gives CDR1 SGHDN, CDR2 FVKESK. The germline V and J ends were trimmed by 4 bases and 4 bases, with 9 bases remaining between them. The CDR3 loop spans 13 amino acids. CDR3 region: CASSRTGADTQYF. The CDR3 region has the DNA TGTGCCAGCAGCCGCACGGGGGCAGATACGCAGTATTTT.

This clone was found a few times. The rearrangement links TRBV7-2 to TRBJ2-7; 9 positions match TRBD2. Germline V gene lookup returns CDR1 SGHTA and CDR2 FQGNSA. The CDR3 totals 15 residues. The ends lost 2 bases at V and 0 bases at J; junction bases unmatched: 2. CDR3 in DNA: TGTGCCAGCAGCTTATATAGCGGGAGCTCCTACGAGCAGTACTTC. Its translation: CASSLYSGSSYEQYF.

In its sample, this clone ranks as large (0.1 to 1%). The chain joins TRBV19 to TRBJ1-3; D gene ambiguous. The CDR3 has 18 amino acids. Trimming removed 5 bases from V and 4 bases from J, with 24 bases in between. Germline CDR1 is LNHDA and CDR2 is SQIVND (reference sequence). In DNA, the CDR3 is TGTGCCAGTAGTGACACAAGACAACTTATAACTCACGGAAACACCATATATTTT. Residues: CASSDTRQLITHGNTIYF. The variable domain in full, completed from reference TRBV19 and TRBJ1-3, reads DGGITQSPKYLFRKEGQNVTLSCEQNLNHDAMYWYRQDPGQGLRLIYYSQIVNDFQKGDIAEGYSVSREKKESFPLTVTSAQKNPTAFYLCASSDTRQLITHGNTIYFGEGSWLTVV.

The rearrangement links TRBV7-2 to TRBJ1-2; weak D call: TRBD1 (6 bases). The CDR3 consists of 14 residues. The V gene lost 1 base and the J gene lost 10 bases, with 16 bases spanning the gap. Germline CDR1 is SGHTA and CDR2 is FQGNSA. CDR3 sequence reads: CASSLGRWTEVYTF. The CDR3 DNA reads as TGTGCCAGCAGCTTAGGCCGGTGGACAGAGGTCTACACCTTC. Using reference TRBV7-2 and TRBJ1-2 for the parts outside the CDR3, the full variable domain is GAGVSQSPSNKVTEKGKDVELRCDPISGHTALYWYRQSLGQGLEFLIYFQGNSAPDKSGLPSDRFSAERTGGSVSTLTIQRTQQEDSAVYLCASSLGRWTEVYTFGSGTRLTVV.

The chain has TRBV5-4 and TRBJ2-7; no firm D call. Germline V gives CDR1 SGHNT, CDR2 YYREEE (reference sequence). This CDR3 has 14 amino acids. V was cut by 0 bases and J by 3 bases, with 10 bases left in between. In nucleotides, the CDR3 is TGTGCCAGCAGCTTGGAAGGCGGTGACTACGAGCAGTACTTC. This codes for CASSLEGGDYEQYF.

This clone turned up a few times. The rearrangement joins TRBV12-5 to TRBJ2-7; 11 bases line up with TRBD1. Germline V gene lookup returns CDR1 LGHNT and CDR2 FRNRAP. The J segment lost 5 bases and the V segment lost 6 bases, leaving 6 bases of the junction unmatched. The CDR3 runs 14 residues. The CDR3 reads CASGLGTGGDEQYF. Written as DNA, the CDR3 is TGTGCTAGTGGCCTCGGGACAGGGGGGGACGAGCAGTACTTC.

The rearrangement links TRBV10-1 to TRBJ2-3; a weak D match, TRBD1 (6 bases). The CDR3 consists of 11 residues. Germline CDR1 WNHNN, CDR2 SYGVQD (reference sequence). The V and J ends lost 10 bases and 7 bases respectively, with 12 bases between them. CDR3: CATRTANTQYF. Here the CDR3 DNA reads TGCGCCACCCGGACAGCTAATACGCAGTATTTT.

V and J are TRBV5-1 and TRBJ1-1; 10 nucleotides match TRBD1. Per germline, CDR1 SGHRS and CDR2 YFSETQ. Unmatched junction bases numbered 7, after V lost 4 bases and J lost 10 bases. This CDR3 has 13 residues. In DNA, the CDR3 is TGCGCCAGCAGCGTTGGACAGGGGGGGCGAGCTTTCTTT. Protein: CASSVGQGGRAFF.